This T cell receptor beta chain was sequenced in a study of blood T cell repertoires in COVID-19 (dated by TCRdb to the early 2020s). Regarding the research as a whole: Samples covering the acute and convalescent phases of COVID-19 were provided by collaborators in the United States, Italy and Spain. The prospective study material was composed of cDNA or gDNA derived from T cells, B-cell-depleted T cells, or PBMCs. The dataset comprised deeply sampled blood TCRbeta repertoires from subjects exposed to, actively infected with, or recovered from COVID-19. The repertoires were released in a freely available public database meant as a resource for research on the immune response to SARS-CoV-2. Samples came from the ongoing ImmuneRACE study (first 160 participants) plus 1,254 subjects from 6 global collaborators. A de-identified subject ID, COVID-19 status, age in years and sex were almost always included in the sample metadata. Where HLA class I and class II types were available, the types were taken from metadata supplied by the sample provider, not from assay-based typing.

Comment on this clone: Its antigen is still unknown. No much larger clonotype is one base removed from it; base qualities were not supplied.

Collaborating institutions collected whole blood in K2EDTA tubes following their own protocols. For TCRbeta analysis, collaborators shipped samples in one of three forms: frozen whole blood, isolated PBMCs, or DNA extracted from either of those sample types. V gives up 8 bases and J gives up 0 bases, and the segment between their germline ends measures 7 bases. The CDR3 runs 13 amino acids, cysteine and phenylalanine included. Solely the CDR3 DNA is kept, with 39 bases framed from the first base. From a lookup of the germline V gene (reference sequence), CDR1 and CDR2 are LNHDA and SQIVND. TCRbeta CDR3 regions were amplified from genomic DNA by means of the immunoSEQ Assay, a bias-controlled multiplex PCR. The paper's data handling went like this. The number of nucleated cells in each sample was estimated from the amplification of reference gene primers within the assay. Sequence reads were collapsed and filtered to measure the absolute abundance of every unique TCRbeta CDR3 rearrangement. Productive Simpson clonality was computed per sample as the square root of Simpson's diversity index over productive rearrangements. TCRdb carries this immuneACCESS record with in-frame sequences only. Its versions omit some clonotypes, under half of them owing to an unresolved V gene in the studies checked, with the rest unexplained. That table furnishes V, J and clone size, whereas the DNA furnished D and trimming. The sample contains fewer than 110,000 clones, around 88% of them found a single time. The ten largest clones add up to 6.8% of the sample.

On the study overall, not on this receptor specifically: The amount of clinical and demographic metadata varied by source and participant and was provided uncurated.

The V and J segments used are TRBV19 and TRBJ2-2; tentative D gene TRBD1, with 6 bases matching. The receptor's source is a man over 45 with active or convalescent COVID-19. Specimen: peripheral blood. The CDR3 protein sequence reads: CASGQPNTGELFF. The DNA reads TGTGCCAGTGGACAGCCGAACACCGGGGAGCTGTTTTTT.